These 22 T cell receptor beta chains originate from one sample sequenced in a study of cytomegalovirus exposure and HLA in healthy donors. Assay: immunoSEQ multiplex PCR; the TCRdb copy retains only in-frame clones and omits some. There are 100,000 to 150,000 clones in the sample; 88% occur only once, and approximately 1.5% lies in the top ten. The sequenced sample consisted of PBMCs. Source of these receptors: a man aged 25 to 40 in good health and CMV-seronegative.

The V call is TRBV27, the J call TRBJ2-3; D is perhaps TRBD1 (6 bases). CDR1 and CDR2 from the germline V gene are MNHEY and SMNVEV (reference sequence). This CDR3 contains 13 residues. The V end was cut by 6 bases, the J end by 4 bases, with 11 bases between. The CDR3 region has the DNA TGTGCCAGCAGACTACCAGGGGCAGATACGCAGTATTTT. Translation gives CASRLPGADTQYF.

J is TRBJ2-1 and V is TRBV7-9; perhaps TRBD2 as D (6 bases). Germline V gene lookup returns CDR1 SEHNR and CDR2 FQNEAQ (reference sequence). V lost 5 bases, J lost 9 bases, and 14 bases lay in between. The CDR3 loop spans 13 amino acids. The CDR3: CASSEIREAEQFF. The DNA for the CDR3 is TGTGCCAGCAGCGAGATCAGGGAGGCTGAGCAGTTCTTC.

The chain joins TRBV5-1 to TRBJ2-7, with a possible D match to TRBD1 (7 bases). Germline-derived CDR1 and CDR2 are SGHRS and YFSETQ. The V gene lost 1 base and the J gene lost 4 bases, with 12 bases spanning the gap. This CDR3 comprises 14 residues. The CDR3, as DNA: TGCGCCAGCAGCTTGCAGGGGGGAGGTTACGAGCAGTACTTC. This encodes CASSLQGGGYEQYF.

The count of this clone is one. The chain joins TRBV25-1 to TRBJ2-7; perhaps TRBD2 as D (6 bases). CDR1 and CDR2 (germline): MGHDK, SYGVNS. Trimming stripped 6 bases from V and 2 bases from J, with 17 bases between. CDR3 size: 15 residues. The CDR3 protein is CASSGGRKTTYEQYF. CDR3 in DNA: TGTGCCAGCAGCGGGGGACGCAAAACTACCTACGAGCAGTACTTC.

The chain carries TRBV21-1 and TRBJ2-7; the table's D call of TRBD1 was not tested on the DNA. TRBV21-1 is annotated as a pseudogene. The CDR3 totals 16 residues. The CDR3 loop reads CASTPRAGQELYEQYF. CDR3 coding DNA: TGTGCCAGCACCCCACGGGCGGGACAGGAACTGTACGAGCAGTACTTC.

The chain carries TRBV19 and TRBJ2-1; 7 positions match TRBD1. CDR1 and CDR2 from the germline V gene are LNHDA and SQIVND (reference sequence). CDR3 length: 14 residues. Unmatched junction bases numbered 10, after V lost 7 bases and J lost 7 bases. CDR3 protein: CASTRDRLWNEQFF. The CDR3 DNA follows: TGTGCCAGTACCCGGGACAGACTTTGGAATGAGCAGTTCTTC.

This rearrangement joins TRBV6-1 to TRBJ1-2; D call uncertain. Between the trimmed V and J ends, which lost 11 bases and 2 bases, there was a span of 9 bases. The V gene's germline CDR1 is MNHNS and CDR2 SASEGT. The CDR3 covers 11 residues. Here the CDR3 reads CASGGNYGYTF. CDR3 bases: TGTGCCTCGGGAGGCAACTATGGCTACACCTTC.

The chain links TRBV4-1 to TRBJ2-7; the match to TRBD1 covers 8 bases. Germline V gene lookup returns CDR1 MGHRA and CDR2 YSYEKL. The J segment lost 6 bases and the V segment lost 4 bases, leaving 14 bases of the junction unmatched. CDR3 length equals 16 residues. CDR3 sequence reads: CASSREPDREGLEQYF. The CDR3 DNA follows: TGCGCCAGCAGCCGGGAACCGGACAGGGAAGGGCTCGAGCAGTACTTC.

This clone appeared a few times. The rearrangement uses TRBV18 and TRBJ1-2; 7 bases align to TRBD1. This CDR3 has 14 amino acids. Germline V gives CDR1 KGHSH, CDR2 LQKENI. The trim removed 2 bases at V and 5 bases at J, leaving 5 bases unmatched. The DNA for the CDR3 is TGTGCCAGCTCACCAGAAGGGACAGCATATGGCTACACCTTC. Protein sequence: CASSPEGTAYGYTF.

The CDR3 here is CASSHKWVYRVRTNEKLFF. CDR3 nucleotides: TGTGCCAGCAGTCACAAATGGGTGTACAGGGTGCGTACTAATGAAAAACTGTTTTTT. This rearrangement joins TRBV9 to TRBJ1-4; possible D gene TRBD1, 6 bases. V dropped 5 bases and J dropped 2 bases, with 25 bases sitting between them. This CDR3 region has 19 residues. Germline CDR1 reads SGDLS; CDR2 reads YYNGEE.

The chain carries TRBV2 and TRBJ2-6; D unresolved. Deletions cut 4 bases from V and 0 bases from J, with 13 bases between. The length of the CDR3 is 17 residues. Germline loops: CDR1 SNHLY, CDR2 FYNNEI. CDR3 nucleotides: TGTGCCAGCAGTGGAACCGGGTTCTTCTCTGGGGCCAACGTCCTGACTTTC. This codes for CASSGTGFFSGANVLTF.

V gene TRBV30 combines with J gene TRBJ2-7; no clear D. Germline CDR1 and CDR2: GTSNPN and SVGIG (reference sequence). The CDR3 is 11 amino acids. Trimming shortened V by 0 bases and J by 7 bases, and 7 bases separated the two germline ends. CDR3 region: CAWSVNSEQYF. DNA for the CDR3: TGTGCCTGGAGTGTCAATAGTGAGCAGTACTTC.

This rearrangement joins TRBV28 to TRBJ2-7, with a weak D call TRBD2 (6 bases). Per the germline V gene, CDR1 is MDHEN and CDR2 is SYDVKM. V lost 6 bases and J lost 11, with 17 bases in between. CDR3 size: 12 residues. The CDR3: CASSSVPREKYF. The DNA for the CDR3 is TGTGCCAGCAGCTCCGTCCCACGGGAGAAGTACTTC.

The chain joins TRBV30 to TRBJ2-5, with 7 bases aligning to TRBD2. V shed 0 bases and J 1 base; nucleotides not matched to a gene: 11. Per germline, CDR1 GTSNPN and CDR2 SVGIG (reference sequence). This CDR3 spans 17 amino acids. CDR3 sequence: CAWSVRGSGKVQETQYF. The DNA of the CDR3 is TGTGCCTGGAGTGTACGGGGGAGCGGGAAGGTCCAAGAGACCCAGTACTTC. Full variable domain (remainder filled in from reference TRBV30 and TRBJ2-5): SQTIHQWPATLVQPVGSPLSLECTVEGTSNPNLYWYRQAAGRGLQLLFYSVGIGQISSEVPQNLSASRPQDRQFILSSKKLLLSDSGFYLCAWSVRGSGKVQETQYFGPGTRLLVL.

The chain is built from TRBV9 and TRBJ1-4; 8 bases are a match to TRBD1. The CDR3 is 16 amino acids. Trimming cost V 3 bases and J 4 bases; bases outside gene matches: 8. Germline loops: CDR1 SGDLS, CDR2 YYNGEE. CDR3 in amino acids: CASSALGTGINEKLFF. In DNA, the CDR3 is TGTGCCAGCAGCGCCCTCGGGACAGGAATTAATGAAAAACTGTTTTTT.

The chain joins TRBV6-1 to TRBJ2-2; D is uncertain. CDR1 and CDR2 from the germline V gene are MNHNS and SASEGT. The CDR3 is 13 amino acids. V was pared by 11 bases and J by 3 bases, with 13 bases between. The CDR3 loop reads CAARNSYTGELFF. The CDR3, as DNA: TGTGCCGCCCGAAACAGCTACACCGGGGAGCTGTTTTTT.

V and J are TRBV7-2 and TRBJ2-1; 12 bases are shared with TRBD2. Per germline, CDR1 SGHTA and CDR2 FQGNSA. The V and J ends lost 4 bases and 7 bases, in that order; junction bases with no gene match: 8. The CDR3 extends over 16 amino acids. The CDR3 spells CASSSTSGGVVNEQFF. The DNA of the CDR3 is TGTGCCAGCAGCTCGACTAGCGGGGGAGTTGTGAATGAGCAGTTCTTC.

This rearrangement joins TRBV18 to TRBJ2-3, with D maybe TRBD2 (5 bases). The germline V and J ends were trimmed by 6 bases and 0 bases, with 19 bases remaining between them. Per germline, CDR1 KGHSH and CDR2 LQKENI. CDR3 length: 17 amino acids. In DNA, the CDR3 is TGTGCCAGCTCTATTGGGGTAGCGTGGATCAGCACAGATACGCAGTATTTT. It specifies CASSIGVAWISTDTQYF. Based on the CDR3 plus reference TRBV18 and TRBJ2-3, the full variable domain is NAGVMQNPRHLVRRRGQEARLRCSPMKGHSHVYWYRQLPEEGLKFMVYLQKENIIDESGMPKERFSAEFPKEGPSILRIQQVVRGDSAAYFCASSIGVAWISTDTQYFGPGTRLTVL.

The chain combines TRBV30 with TRBJ2-5; TRBD2 might be the D (7 bases). Germline CDR1 reads GTSNPN; CDR2 reads SVGIG (reference sequence). With 2 bases removed from V and 8 bases from J, the gap between germline ends came to 24 bases. The CDR3 is 16 amino acids. Here the CDR3 reads CAWSSTWLADSSTQYF. In DNA form, the CDR3 reads TGTGCCTGGAGTAGTACTTGGCTAGCGGACAGTAGCACCCAGTACTTC.

This sequence joins TRBV12-5 and TRBJ2-5, with TRBD1 matching 7 bases. V gave up 3 bases and J gave up 2 bases; unmatched junction bases: 12. Germline V gene sequence: CDR1 LGHNT, CDR2 FRNRAP. The CDR3 loop spans 17 amino acids. The CDR3 nucleotides read TGTGCTAGTGGTTTCCCCCTGACAGGGATCGATCAAGAGACCCAGTACTTC. Translating it yields CASGFPLTGIDQETQYF.

The chain combines TRBV30 with TRBJ2-7, with TRBD2 matching 11 bases. Trimming at V came to 2 bases and at J to 4 bases, leaving 10 bases not matched to a gene. The CDR3 spans 16 residues. CDR1 is GTSNPN, CDR2 SVGIG, per germline (reference sequence). This chain's CDR3 is CAWSHSGRAREYEQYF. The CDR3, as DNA: TGTGCCTGGAGTCATAGCGGGAGGGCCAGGGAGTACGAGCAGTACTTC.

This sequence joins TRBV7-2 and TRBJ2-7; 7 nucleotides align to TRBD2. The CDR3 extends over 15 amino acids. Germline V gives CDR1 SGHTA, CDR2 FQGNSA. With V trimmed by 1 base and J by 2 bases, 5 bases remained unmatched. Here the CDR3 DNA reads TGTGCCAGCAGCTTAGTCCTAGCGGCCACCTACGAGCAGTACTTC. Its translation: CASSLVLAATYEQYF.